This T cell receptor (beta chain) was recovered during a study of regulatory T cells in long-lasting Graves disease. Study-level findings and limits: Persistent Graves' patients showed less TCR diversity than newly diagnosed ones.

This clonotype was counted many times. The antigen remains unidentified. The time point was: newly diagnosed GD, antithyroid drugs for less than 3 months. PBMC RNA served as the TCR library source. TCR beta libraries were built with iRepertoire HTBI primers and Arm-PCR of CDR3 regions. TCRdb re-analysed the multiplex PCR reads in MiXCR, keeping a single row per CDR3 protein. The sample includes 400,000 to 650,000 distinct CDR3 sequences, roughly 16% seen only once; the top ten take 25%. This CDR3 has 12 amino acids. Germline lookup yields CDR1 LGHDT and CDR2 YNNKEL (reference sequence). J gave up 13 bases and V 2 bases, and 7 bases lay outside the gene matches. The same data also contributed to another study, on T cells in Graves' hyperthyroidism and ophthalmopathy.

The chain carries TRBV3-1 and TRBJ1-1; 7 bases line up with TRBD1. Sequenced here: peripheral blood mononuclear cells (PBMCs), sampled at new diagnosis, from a patient treated with antithyroid drugs. This clonotype originated in a woman aged 35 to 59 with Graves disease. The CDR3 sequence is CASSQKTGKGFF. The DNA of the CDR3 is TGTGCCAGCAGCCAAAAGACAGGGAAGGGTTTCTTT.